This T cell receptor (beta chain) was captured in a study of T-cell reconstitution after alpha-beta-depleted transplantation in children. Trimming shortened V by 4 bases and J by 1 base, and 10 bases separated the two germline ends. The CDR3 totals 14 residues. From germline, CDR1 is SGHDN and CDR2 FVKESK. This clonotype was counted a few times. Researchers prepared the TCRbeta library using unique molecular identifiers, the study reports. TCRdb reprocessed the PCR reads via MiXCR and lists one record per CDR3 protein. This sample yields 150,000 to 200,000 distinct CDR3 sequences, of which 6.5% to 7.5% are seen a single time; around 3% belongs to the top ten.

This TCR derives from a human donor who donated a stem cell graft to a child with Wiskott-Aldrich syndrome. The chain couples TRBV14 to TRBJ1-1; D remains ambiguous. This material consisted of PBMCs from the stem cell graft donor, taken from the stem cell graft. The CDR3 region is CASSRHQANTEAFF. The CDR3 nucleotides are TGTGCCAGCAGCCGCCATCAGGCGAACACTGAAGCTTTCTTT.